The next 7 T cell receptor beta chains were all read from a single sample in a study of neurological immune-mediated disorders. TCRdb called the 5' RACE reads again in MiXCR, with one record for every CDR3 protein. The repertoire holds about 74,000 distinct CDR3 sequences, with less than 5.5% as singletons. The sequenced sample was PBMCs. The receptors here all came from a young man with multiple sclerosis.

This clonotype was detected ten times or more. The genes are TRBV12-3 or TRBV12-4 and TRBJ2-5; 15 bases line up with TRBD2. CDR3 length: 17 amino acids. With V trimmed by 0 bases and J by 5 bases, 4 bases remained unmatched. The CDR3 sequence: CASSLAGLAGGEETQYF. CDR3 coding DNA: TGTGCCAGCAGTTTAGCGGGACTAGCGGGAGGAGAGGAGACCCAGTACTTC.

This clonotype was detected many times. The J gene is TRBJ2-7, the V gene TRBV5-1; D tentatively reads TRBD1 or TRBD2 (5 bases each). The CDR3 contains 12 residues. Trimming removed 3 bases from V and 6 bases from J, with 10 bases in between. Germline values: CDR1 SGHRS, CDR2 YFSETQ. CDR3 loop: CASSWDGPEQYF. The CDR3 coding sequence is TGCGCCAGCAGCTGGGACGGCCCCGAGCAGTACTTC. Using reference TRBV5-1 and TRBJ2-7 for the parts outside the CDR3, the full variable domain is KAGVTQTPRYLIKTRGQQVTLSCSPISGHRSVSWYQQTPGQGLQFLFEYFSETQRNKGNFPGRFSGRQFSNSRSEMNVSTLELGDSALYLCASSWDGPEQYFGPGTRLTVT.

This clonotype was seen many times. The V call is TRBV20-1, the J call TRBJ2-3, with 16 bases that match TRBD2. The V and J ends lost 1 base and 3 bases, in that order; junction bases with no gene match: 7. The CDR3 is 18 amino acids. Germline CDR1 is DFQATT and CDR2 is SNEGSKA (reference sequence). CDR3 loop: CSARGPGLAGGLTDTQYF. The CDR3, as DNA: TGCAGTGCTAGAGGTCCGGGACTAGCGGGGGGGCTTACAGATACGCAGTATTTT.

This clonotype was seen at least ten times. This chain connects TRBV28 to TRBJ2-5; possibly TRBD1 for D (5 bases). V lost 5 bases, J lost 2 bases, and 18 bases lay in between. Germline loops: CDR1 MDHEN, CDR2 SYDVKM. The CDR3 spans 16 residues. CDR3 residues: CASSPLTGVGQETQYF. In nucleotides, the CDR3 is TGTGCCAGCAGTCCCCTAACAGGAGTCGGACAAGAGACCCAGTACTTC.

As for this clonotype: A read error may produce the germline difference seen at one junction end. The V gene is TRBV6-2 or TRBV6-3, the J gene TRBJ1-5; D remains unclear. Germline V gene sequence: CDR1 MNHEY, CDR2 SVGEGT. The CDR3 length is 13 residues. The CDR3 nucleotides read TGTGCCAGCACGGAGGATAGCAATCAGCCCCAGAATTTT. Translated: CASTEDSNQPQNF.

This clonotype was seen many times. V usage is TRBV20-1 and J usage is TRBJ2-5; D might be TRBD1 (6 bases). The CDR3 is 15 residues long. V was trimmed by 1 base and J by 3 bases, leaving 15 bases between them. The germline V gene encodes CDR1 DFQATT and CDR2 SNEGSKA (reference sequence). CDR3 nucleotide sequence: TGCAGTGCTAGAGCACAGGGATTTTGGGAAGAGACCCAGTACTTC. Protein product: CSARAQGFWEETQYF.

This clonotype appeared many times. The chain uses TRBV6-1 and TRBJ1-1; D uncertain. With 6 bases removed from V and 5 bases from J, the gap between germline ends came to 13 bases. This CDR3 comprises 13 residues. CDR1 is MNHNS and CDR2 is SASEGT in the germline V gene. CDR3 sequence reads: CASSPAEGTEAFF. The CDR3 coding sequence is TGTGCCAGCAGCCCCGCAGAGGGTACTGAAGCTTTCTTT.